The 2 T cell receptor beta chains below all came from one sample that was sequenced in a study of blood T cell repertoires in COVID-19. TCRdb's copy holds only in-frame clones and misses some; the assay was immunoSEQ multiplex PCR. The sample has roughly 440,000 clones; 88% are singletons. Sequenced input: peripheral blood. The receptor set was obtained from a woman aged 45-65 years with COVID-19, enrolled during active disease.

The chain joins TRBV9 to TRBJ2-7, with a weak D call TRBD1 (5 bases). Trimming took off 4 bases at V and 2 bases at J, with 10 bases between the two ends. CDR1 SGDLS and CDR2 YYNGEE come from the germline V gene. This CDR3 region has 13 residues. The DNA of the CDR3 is TGTGCCAGCAGCCGCCAAGGGGCCTACGAGCAGTACTTC. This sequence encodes CASSRQGAYEQYF.

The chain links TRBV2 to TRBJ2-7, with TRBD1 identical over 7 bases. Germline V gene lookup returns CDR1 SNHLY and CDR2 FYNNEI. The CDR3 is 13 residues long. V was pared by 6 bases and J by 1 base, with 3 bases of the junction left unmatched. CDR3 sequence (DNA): TGTGCCAGCAGACAGGGGCCGTCCTACGAGCAGTACTTC. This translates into CASRQGPSYEQYF.